This T cell receptor (beta chain) emerged from a study of shared clonotypes between healthy human individuals. This clone was observed a few times. Clones were sequenced by immunoSEQ multiplex PCR, and TCRdb holds only the in-frame ones, with some missing. The sample carries approximately 2.5 million clones, approximately 94% recorded once. With 6 bases removed from V and 10 bases from J, the gap between germline ends came to 15 bases. Germline-derived CDR1 and CDR2 are SNHLY and FYNNEI. This CDR3 is 12 amino acids long. Sequencing was performed on naive CD4+ T cells sorted from blood. Subset given: CD45RA+ positively selected. This clonotype originated in a man between 18 and 35 years old in good health. The chain carries TRBV2 and TRBJ1-1; D unresolved. Written as DNA, the CDR3 is TGTGCCAGCAGCGAGACCCCTGGAGGAGCTTTCTTT. Its protein product is CASSETPGGAFF.